The rows below give T cell receptor beta chains drawn from one sample of a study of response to subunit inactivated influenza vaccine. A single record per CDR3 protein comes from TCRdb applying MiXCR to the RT-PCR reads. The table records approximately 500,000 distinct CDR3 sequences, 20% to 25% of them present only once. The same data also contributed to another study, on T cells expressing NK-cell markers.

Sequencing used CD4+ T cells sorted from PBMCs, obtained approximately 12 days after vaccination. Receptors originate from a man aged 45-65 years who received an inactivated influenza vaccine. Each CDR3 is given with its conserved first and last residue. Each record gives: clone size, V gene, D gene, J gene, CDR3 protein, CDR3 DNA. A D gene is named only where the DNA matches it firmly. Size is omitted from some rows. Given values are once, few, many or a class for expanded clones.

>-|TRBV5-6|TRBD1|TRBJ2-7
CASSWTGPPSEQYF
TGTGCCAGCAGCTGGACAGGTCCCCCCAGCGAGCAGTACTTC
>-|TRBV3-1|TRBD1|TRBJ1-5
CASSPQGVRNQPQHF
TGTGCCAGCAGCCCCCAGGGGGTGCGCAATCAGCCCCAGCATTTT
>-|TRBV12-3/TRBV12-4|TRBD1|TRBJ1-2
CASSTGTGAYGYTF
TGTGCCAGCAGTACCGGGACAGGGGCCTATGGCTACACCTTC
>few|TRBV11-2|-|TRBJ2-7
CASSLEFRAGSYEQYF
TGTGCCAGCAGCTTAGAGTTCCGGGCGGGTTCCTACGAGCAGTACTTC
>few|TRBV12-3/TRBV12-4|TRBD1|TRBJ1-5
CASSLGDRGTQPQHF
TGTGCCAGCAGTTTAGGGGACAGGGGGACTCAGCCCCAGCATTTT
>many|TRBV10-3|TRBD2|TRBJ2-7
CAISGKRESYEQYF
TGTGCCATCAGTGGGAAGCGGGAGTCCTACGAGCAGTACTTC
>-|TRBV6-4|TRBD2|TRBJ2-5
CAKTDGLAGQETQYF
TGTGCCAAAACGGATGGACTAGCGGGACAAGAGACCCAGTACTTC
>-|TRBV20-1|-|TRBJ2-1
CSARDPNRNNEQFF
TGCAGTGCTAGAGATCCCAACAGAAACAATGAGCAGTTCTTC
>-|TRBV20-1|-|TRBJ1-1
CSARRDRNEAFF
TGCAGTGCTCGCAGGGATAGGAATGAAGCTTTCTTT
>few|TRBV4-3|TRBD2|TRBJ2-1
CASSQDWGLAVNEQFF
TGCGCCAGCAGCCAAGATTGGGGCCTAGCGGTGAATGAGCAGTTCTTC
>few|TRBV25-1|-|TRBJ2-5
CASRMVGPRETQYF
TGTGCCAGCAGGATGGTGGGACCCCGAGAGACCCAGTACTTC
>many|TRBV20-1|TRBD2|TRBJ2-3
CSARASGGLTDTQYF
TGCAGTGCTAGGGCTAGCGGGGGACTCACAGATACGCAGTATTTT
>few|TRBV2|-|TRBJ1-1
CASQIEGPGVTCF
TGTGCCAGCCAAATAGAGGGACCCGGAGTCACTTGCTTT
>-|TRBV18|TRBD1|TRBJ2-3
CASSQGSQPGGKDTQYF
TGTGCCAGCTCACAGGGGAGCCAACCAGGGGGCAAAGATACGCAGTATTTT
>-|TRBV7-9|-|TRBJ2-3
CASSSPSRGDTQYF
TGTGCCAGCAGCTCCCCCTCCAGGGGTGACACGCAGTATTTT
>-|TRBV20-1|-|TRBJ1-5
CSAPSGGRDQPQHF
TGCAGTGCACCCTCGGGGGGGAGAGATCAGCCCCAGCATTTT
>-|TRBV4-3|-|TRBJ2-1
CASSQVSAYNEQFF
TGCGCCAGCAGCCAAGTCTCCGCCTACAATGAGCAGTTCTTC
>-|TRBV7-2|TRBD2|TRBJ2-3
CASSLLAGGITDTQYF
TGTGCCAGCAGCCTCCTAGCGGGAGGTATCACAGATACGCAGTATTTT
>-|TRBV5-1|-|TRBJ1-4
CASSLQLATNEKLFF
TGCGCCAGCAGCTTGCAGTTGGCTACTAATGAAAAACTGTTTTTT
>-|TRBV5-1|-|TRBJ1-1
CASSAREGTNTEAFF
TGCGCCAGCAGCGCACGAGAGGGGACTAACACTGAAGCTTTCTTT
>few|TRBV4-1|-|TRBJ2-5
CASSQGSRTLETQYF
TGCGCCAGCAGCCAAGGTTCTCGGACCTTGGAGACCCAGTACTTC
>-|TRBV9|TRBD2|TRBJ2-5
CASSVGTSGRQETQYF
TGTGCCAGCAGCGTAGGAACTAGCGGGAGGCAAGAGACCCAGTACTTC
>few|TRBV4-2|-|TRBJ1-6
CASSQGSLPLHF
TGTGCCAGCAGCCAAGGGTCGCTGCCCCTCCACTTT
>-|TRBV5-1|-|TRBJ2-3
CASSLTGSDTQYF
TGCGCCAGCAGCTTGACCGGGTCAGATACGCAGTATTTT
>many|TRBV10-3|TRBD2|TRBJ2-7
CAISEIKRGRYEQYF
TGTGCCATCAGTGAGATAAAGCGGGGGAGATACGAGCAGTACTTC
>few|TRBV9|-|TRBJ1-3
CASSVEWGEGNTIYF
TGTGCCAGCAGCGTAGAGTGGGGAGAAGGAAACACCATATATTTT
>few|TRBV7-3|TRBD2|TRBJ2-2
CASSTGLAGVSNTGELFF
TGTGCCAGCAGCACGGGACTAGCGGGAGTTTCGAACACCGGGGAGCTGTTTTTT
>-|TRBV12-3/TRBV12-4|TRBD2|TRBJ2-1
CASSGGGGSLGNEQFF
TGTGCCAGCAGCGGGGGGGGAGGGTCCCTTGGCAATGAGCAGTTCTTC
>-|TRBV20-1|TRBD1|TRBJ1-5
CSASYRGRNQPQHF
TGCAGTGCTAGCTACAGGGGGAGGAATCAGCCCCAGCATTTT
>few|TRBV18|-|TRBJ2-2
CASSPGQPGTGELFF
TGTGCCAGCTCACCTGGGCAGCCTGGGACCGGGGAGCTGTTTTTT
>-|TRBV7-8|-|TRBJ2-7
CASSLGHVYEQYF
TGTGCCAGCAGCTTAGGACACGTCTACGAGCAGTACTTC
>-|TRBV19|-|TRBJ2-7
CASSIDRRYEQYF
TGTGCCAGTAGTATAGATCGGAGATACGAGCAGTACTTC
>few|TRBV7-2|TRBD1|TRBJ1-1
CASSPGTGTGNTEAFF
TGTGCCAGCAGCCCCGGGACAGGGACGGGGAACACTGAAGCTTTCTTT
>-|TRBV29-1|-|TRBJ1-3
CSVALNGNTIYF
TGCAGCGTCGCCCTCAATGGAAACACCATATATTTT
>few|TRBV4-2|-|TRBJ2-6
CASSHGALLSGANVLTF
TGTGCCAGCAGCCATGGGGCCTTGTTATCTGGGGCCAACGTCCTGACTTTC
>-|TRBV29-1|-|TRBJ2-1
CSVERGSNEQFF
TGCAGCGTTGAAAGGGGATCGAATGAGCAGTTCTTC
>few|TRBV20-1|TRBD2|TRBJ2-1
CSASRASGRANEQFF
TGCAGTGCTAGCCGAGCTAGCGGGAGGGCTAATGAGCAGTTCTTC